These 5 T cell receptor beta chains share one sample of origin, sequenced in a study of blood T cell repertoires in COVID-19. Sequencing used immunoSEQ multiplex PCR; TCRdb keeps in-frame clones, though not all of them. The table lists 200,000 to 300,000 clones, roughly 86% of them singletons. The sequenced sample was peripheral blood. The source of these receptors is a human donor in a cohort sampled during active COVID-19.

V gene TRBV7-2 combines with J gene TRBJ1-1; D may be TRBD1 (5 bases). The length of the CDR3 is 12 residues. Trimming removed 3 bases at V and 9 bases at J, with 11 bases between. Germline CDR1 SGHTA, CDR2 FQGNSA. CDR3 bases: TGTGCCAGCAGCTTCAGGGATTTAAAAGCTTTCTTT. Its translation is CASSFRDLKAFF.

V gene TRBV19 combines with J gene TRBJ1-1, with D uncertain. CDR3 size: 12 residues. Germline V gene sequence: CDR1 LNHDA, CDR2 SQIVND (reference sequence). V lost 7 bases to trimming and J lost 3 bases, with 9 bases between them. DNA for the CDR3: TGTGCCAGTAAGGAGGAATACACTGAAGCTTTCTTT. Protein product: CASKEEYTEAFF.

The CDR3 DNA reads TGTGCCAGCAGCTGGAAAGGGACTAGCGGGACGAGCTCCTACGAGCAGTACTTC. This translates into CASSWKGTSGTSSYEQYF. This chain joins TRBV7-2 and TRBJ2-7; 13 bases align to TRBD2. The germline gives CDR1 SGHTA, CDR2 FQGNSA. This CDR3 comprises 18 residues. V shed 4 bases and J 0 bases; nucleotides not matched to a gene: 9.

The rearrangement uses TRBV25-1 and TRBJ1-2, with D maybe TRBD1 (5 bases). Deletions cut 4 bases from V and 2 bases from J, with 14 bases between. Germline V gene sequence: CDR1 MGHDK, CDR2 SYGVNS. The CDR3 has 15 residues. The CDR3 loop reads CASSGADRQNYGYTF. DNA for the CDR3: TGTGCCAGCAGTGGAGCCGACAGACAGAACTATGGCTACACCTTC.

V is TRBV6-4 and J is TRBJ1-6, with a tentative D call TRBD1 (6 bases). V was clipped by 0 bases and J by 9 bases, with 12 bases between them. CDR1 and CDR2 (germline): MRHNA, SNTAGT. The CDR3 loop spans 15 amino acids. CDR3 residues: CASSDSGQGASPLHF. In DNA, the CDR3 is TGTGCCAGCAGTGACTCGGGACAAGGTGCTTCACCCCTCCACTTT.